The 32 T cell receptor beta chains below were found in one sample sequenced in a study of T cells in women clearing cervical HPV infection. Only in-frame clones appear in the TCRdb table, and some are missing; sequencing was by immunoSEQ multiplex PCR. This listing includes around 20,000 clones. Source material: blood buffy coat. These receptors were collected from a woman aged 18 to 75 with a cervical HPV16 infection that either progressed to CIN3+ or cleared (not recorded which).

As regards this clone: The CDR3 goes on 3 residues after the read ends, and that part is filled in from the germline J gene. The genes are TRBV4-1 and TRBJ1-5, with 7 bases lining up with TRBD1. From germline, CDR1 is MGHRA and CDR2 YSYEKL. The CDR3 totals 16 residues. The V and J ends lost 0 bases and 0 bases, in that order; junction bases with no gene match: 2. CDR3 DNA, as far as it was read: TGCGCCAGCAGCCAAGAAAGGGGGCTTAGCAATCAGCCC. This codes for CASSQERGLSNQP. Given in full, the CDR3 is CASSQERGLSNQPQHF.

CDR3 DNA (partial): TGTGCCAGTAGACCCCGGGACAGGGCCCTGCAGCCC. It encodes CASRPRDRALQP. Given in full, the CDR3 is CASRPRDRALQPQHF. V is TRBV19 and J is TRBJ1-5; 9 nucleotides line up with TRBD1. The sequence runs out 3 residues before the end of the CDR3; the remainder is reconstructed from the germline J gene. CDR3 length: 15 amino acids. The J segment lost 7 bases and the V segment lost 6 bases, leaving 10 bases of the junction unmatched. Germline-derived CDR1 and CDR2 are LNHDA and SQIVND (reference sequence).

Turning to this clone: The CDR3 end falls 3 residues outside the read, so it is completed with the germline J gene. The chain couples TRBV12-3 or TRBV12-4 to TRBJ2-7, with D uncertain. CDR3 length: 12 amino acids. The V and J ends lost 6 bases and 0 bases respectively, with 6 bases between them. CDR3 DNA (partial): TGTGCCAGCAGCCGTTACTCCTACGAG. It yields the protein CASSRYSYE. The CDR3, in full, reads CASSRYSYEQYF.

With respect to this clone: From the germline J gene comes the end of the CDR3, since the read stops 3 residues before it. This rearrangement joins TRBV19 to TRBJ2-3; a weak D match, TRBD2 (6 bases). CDR1 is LNHDA, CDR2 SQIVND, per germline (reference sequence). CDR3 length: 18 residues. The V end lost 5 bases, the J end lost 1 base, and 22 bases lay between the germline ends. The DNA read from the CDR3 is TGTGCCAGTAGTGGCGCGGGCCTCGGGGGTTATCGCACAGATACG. Its translation: CASSGAGLGGYRTDT. In full, the CDR3 is CASSGAGLGGYRTDTQYF.

Notes on this clone: The missing CDR3 end, 3 residues past where the read stops, is filled in from the germline J gene. The sample carries other DNA sequences with the same CDR3. The genes are TRBV19 and TRBJ1-1; 11 bases are a match to TRBD1. CDR3 size: 14 residues. Per the germline V gene, CDR1 is LNHDA and CDR2 is SQIVND (reference sequence). Losses at the gene ends were 3 bases for V and 4 bases for J; bases not matched to a gene: 1. The CDR3: CASSIGTGGTEAFF. The DNA read from the CDR3 is TGTGCCAGTAGTATCGGGACAGGGGGCACTGAA.

In regard to this clone: The CDR3 end is not reached by the read, which stops 3 residues before it; the germline J gene fills it in. The chain uses TRBV28 and TRBJ2-1; the D gene is possibly TRBD2 (7 bases). The germline V and J ends were trimmed by 5 bases and 3 bases, with 14 bases remaining between them. The CDR3 is 15 amino acids. Germline values: CDR1 MDHEN, CDR2 SYDVKM. The chain's CDR3 is CASSRGAGDYNEQFF. The DNA read from the CDR3 is TGTGCCAGCAGTCGGGGGGCGGGTGACTACAATGAG.

Turning to this clone: The read ends 3 residues before the CDR3 terminus; that terminus is restored from the germline J gene. The chain combines TRBV13 with TRBJ1-2, with D tentatively TRBD1 (6 bases). CDR1 is PRHDT, CDR2 FYEKMQ, per germline (reference sequence). There are 14 residues in the CDR3. The CDR3 reads CASSWNTGLEGYTF. The part of the CDR3 DNA that was read is TGTGCCAGCAGCTGGAATACAGGGCTAGAGGGC.

As concerns this clone: The read ends 3 residues early relative to the CDR3; the germline J gene fills the gap. This chain connects TRBV19 to TRBJ1-5; 7 nucleotides align to TRBD1. Unmatched junction bases numbered 5, after V lost 4 bases and J lost 2 bases. CDR3 length equals 15 residues. The germline V gene has CDR1 LNHDA and CDR2 SQIVND (reference sequence). CDR3 sequence: CASSNTGTGNQPQHF. The DNA read from the CDR3 is TGTGCCAGTAGTAACACCGGGACAGGCAATCAGCCC. Full variable domain (missing parts from reference TRBV19 and TRBJ1-5): DGGITQSPKYLFRKEGQNVTLSCEQNLNHDAMYWYRQDPGQGLRLIYYSQIVNDFQKGDIAEGYSVSREKKESFPLTVTSAQKNPTAFYLCASSNTGTGNQPQHFGDGTRLSIL.

As for this clone: The read finishes 3 residues shy of the CDR3 end, and the germline J gene is used to complete it. Different DNA sequences within this sample yield the same CDR3. The gene calls are TRBV30 and TRBJ1-2, with TRBD1 identical over 7 bases. J lost 6 bases, V lost 0 bases, and 4 bases had no gene match. Germline CDR1 and CDR2: GTSNPN and SVGIG (reference sequence). The CDR3 has 13 residues. The CDR3 DNA, read in part, is TGTGCCTGGAGTGTGTGGCAGGGGGATGGC. Protein: CAWSVWQGDG. The entire CDR3 sequence reads CAWSVWQGDGYTF.

As to this clone: The CDR3 end lies 3 residues beyond the end of the read and is filled in from the germline J gene. The rearrangement links TRBV18 to TRBJ1-3, with D maybe TRBD1 (5 bases). The germline V gene encodes CDR1 KGHSH and CDR2 LQKENI. The CDR3 totals 14 residues. The CDR3 bases that were read are TGTGCCAGCTCACCACAGACAGTTGGAGGGACC. Its translation is CASSPQTVGGT. The complete CDR3 protein is CASSPQTVGGTIYF.

A word on this clone: The CDR3 goes on 3 residues after the read ends, and that part is filled in from the germline J gene. The gene calls are TRBV6-1 and TRBJ1-5; 11 nucleotides line up with TRBD1. The CDR3 sequence is 15 residues long. Germline V gene data show CDR1 as MNHNS and CDR2 as SASEGT. The trim removed 1 base at V and 5 bases at J, leaving 1 base unmatched. The sequenced part of the CDR3 DNA is TGTGCCAGCAGTGAAGGGACAGGGGGCTATCAGCCC. As protein: CASSEGTGGYQP. Given in full, the CDR3 is CASSEGTGGYQPQHF.

Concerning this clone itself: The read gets to within 3 residues of the CDR3 end, and the germline J gene fills in the rest. The chain combines TRBV3-1 (or the pseudogene TRBV3-2) with TRBJ2-7; 8 positions match TRBD1. The CDR3 length is 16 residues. CDR1 and CDR2 from the germline V gene are LGHDT and YNNKEL (reference sequence). Trimming at V came to 4 bases and at J to 2 bases, leaving 10 bases not matched to a gene. CDR3 in amino acids: CASSLRQGFQAYEQYF. CDR3 bases read: TGTGCCAGCAGCCTTAGACAGGGGTTCCAAGCCTACGAG.

About this clone itself: The sequence runs out 3 residues before the end of the CDR3; the remainder is reconstructed from the germline J gene. V gene TRBV18 combines with J gene TRBJ2-4; D is perhaps TRBD1 (6 bases). Looked up from germline, CDR1 is KGHSH and CDR2 is LQKENI. V lost 6 bases and J 9 bases, leaving 24 bases between the germline ends. The CDR3 covers 16 residues. The CDR3 sequence is CASSPCRGQGRCIQYF. The CDR3 DNA, read in part, is TGTGCCAGCTCGCCATGCCGGGGCCAGGGGCGTTGCATT.

Concerning this clone itself: With the read ending 3 residues before the CDR3 end, the germline J gene is used to fill in that end. The chain employs TRBV4-2 and TRBJ2-1; 11 bases map to TRBD2. The CDR3 runs 16 residues. The V gene end was trimmed by 0 bases and the J gene end by 9 bases; junction bases not matched to a gene: 7. Germline V gene data show CDR1 as LGHNA and CDR2 as YNFKEQ. The CDR3: CASSQDRGSGRVEQFF. The sequenced part of the CDR3 DNA is TGTGCCAGCAGCCAAGACCGCGGTAGCGGGAGGGTTGAG.

Turning to this clone: Read sequence stops 3 residues before the CDR3 end, and the germline J gene provides the missing end. The V call is TRBV20-1, the J call TRBJ2-1; TRBD2 matches 11 bases. CDR1 is DFQATT, CDR2 SNEGSKA, per germline (reference sequence). The V gene end was trimmed by 6 bases and the J gene end by 4 bases; junction bases not matched to a gene: 8. This CDR3 region has 15 residues. The sequenced part of the CDR3 DNA is TGCAGTGCCGATCCCGGGACTAGCGGATACAATGAG. This translates into CSADPGTSGYNE. Given in full, the CDR3 is CSADPGTSGYNEQFF.

About this clone: The junction and the germline gene differ at one end; a read error may be behind it. The read halts 3 residues ahead of the CDR3 end, with the missing end drawn from the germline J gene. This chain joins TRBV4-2 and TRBJ2-5; 9 bases map to TRBD2. Germline V lookup: CDR1 LGHNA, CDR2 YNFKEQ. The CDR3 has 15 amino acids. The CDR3 here is CASSQGASGRETQYF. Incomplete CDR3 DNA: TGCGCCAGCAGCCAAGGGGCGAGCGGGAGGGAGACC.

A remark on this clone: This sample includes further DNA sequences coding for the same CDR3. CDR3 amino acids: CASSIQREYTGELFF. The covered CDR3 bases are TGTGCCAGTAGTATCCAGCGGGAATACACCGGGGAG. J is TRBJ2-2 and V is TRBV19, with 7 bases fitting TRBD2. The CDR3 end lies 3 residues beyond the end of the read and is filled in from the germline J gene. The ends lost 3 bases at V and 3 bases at J; junction bases unmatched: 4. Germline-derived CDR1 and CDR2 are LNHDA and SQIVND (reference sequence). The CDR3 is 15 amino acids.

For this clone: The read ends 3 residues before the CDR3 terminus; that terminus is restored from the germline J gene. The chain joins TRBV2 to TRBJ2-1, with 9 nucleotides matching TRBD1. V trimming: 6 bases; J trimming: 8 bases; junction bases outside the gene matches: 14. The CDR3 contains 16 residues. CDR1 and CDR2 (germline): SNHLY, FYNNEI. CDR3 DNA, as far as it was read: TGTGCCAGCAGGAAGACCGGGACAGGGCTCGACTATGAG. It specifies CASRKTGTGLDYE. The whole CDR3 protein is CASRKTGTGLDYEQFF.

The part of the CDR3 DNA that was read is TGTGCCAGCAGCCCGGTAGGGGTGAGCTCCTACGAG. This encodes CASSPVGVSSYE. The full CDR3 sequence reads CASSPVGVSSYEQYF. The rearrangement uses TRBV7-9 and TRBJ2-7; a weak D match, TRBD1 (5 bases). The read finishes 3 residues shy of the CDR3 end, and the germline J gene is used to complete it. Per germline, CDR1 SEHNR and CDR2 FQNEAQ (reference sequence). The CDR3 runs to 15 residues. Trimming removed 5 bases from V and 0 bases from J, with 14 bases in between. Looking up the rest from reference TRBV7-9 and TRBJ2-7 gives the full variable domain: DTGVSQNPRHKITKRGQNVTFRCDPISEHNRLYWYRQTLGQGPEFLTYFQNEAQLEKSRLLSDRFSAERPKGSFSTLEIQRTEQGDSAMYLCASSPVGVSSYEQYFGPGTRLTVT.

This clone counts as medium-sized by frequency. The CDR3 extends 3 residues past the end of the read, so its final part is completed from the germline J gene. This sequence joins TRBV20-1 and TRBJ2-4; D ambiguous. Germline V lookup: CDR1 DFQATT, CDR2 SNEGSKA (reference sequence). This CDR3 has 15 residues. Trimming removed 3 bases at V and 1 base at J, with 13 bases between. The covered CDR3 bases are TGCAGTGCTAGGGAGCCAGTCGGGGCCAAAAACATT. Encoded protein: CSAREPVGAKNI. The entire CDR3 is CSAREPVGAKNIQYF.

The CDR3 loop is CASSGGLGETQYF. The CDR3 bases that were read are TGTGCCAGTAGTGGCGGCCTCGGAGAGACC. This chain connects TRBV19 to TRBJ2-5; D gene uncertain. With the read ending 3 residues before the CDR3 end, the germline J gene is used to fill in that end. With 5 bases removed from V and 4 bases from J, the gap between germline ends came to 11 bases. The CDR3 is 13 residues long. Germline values: CDR1 LNHDA, CDR2 SQIVND (reference sequence).

For this clone: The CDR3 goes on 3 residues after the read ends, and that part is filled in from the germline J gene. The V call is TRBV20-1, the J call TRBJ2-7, with D maybe TRBD1 (6 bases). Germline CDR1 and CDR2: DFQATT and SNEGSKA (reference sequence). The V gene lost 0 bases and the J gene lost 2 bases, with 17 bases spanning the gap. This CDR3 region has 16 residues. The part of the CDR3 DNA that was read is TGCAGTGCTAGAGAAAGAGGGGGAGCCACTGCCTACGAG. It is translated as CSARERGGATAYE. The entire CDR3 reads CSARERGGATAYEQYF.

CDR3 protein: CASSLAGQDYTEAFF. Incomplete CDR3 DNA: TGCGCCAGCAGCTTGGCGGGACAGGATTATACTGAA. This chain joins TRBV5-1 and TRBJ1-1; 8 bases align to TRBD1. The observed sequence ends 3 residues before the CDR3 terminus, with the missing tail filled in from the germline J gene. The V gene's germline CDR1 is SGHRS and CDR2 YFSETQ. Trimming cost V 0 bases and J 5 bases; bases outside gene matches: 6. The CDR3 runs 15 residues. The full variable domain, its missing parts supplied by reference TRBV5-1 and TRBJ1-1, is KAGVTQTPRYLIKTRGQQVTLSCSPISGHRSVSWYQQTPGQGLQFLFEYFSETQRNKGNFPGRFSGRQFSNSRSEMNVSTLELGDSALYLCASSLAGQDYTEAFFGQGTRLTVV.

To note about this clone: The read stops 3 residues short of the end of the CDR3; the missing end is completed from the germline J gene. The chain couples TRBV27 to TRBJ2-7, with 11 bases that match TRBD2. CDR1 MNHEY and CDR2 SMNVEV come from the germline V gene (reference sequence). V gave up 5 bases and J gave up 0 bases; unmatched junction bases: 3. CDR3 length: 15 residues. CDR3 sequence reads: CASSPGTSGSYEQYF. CDR3 DNA (partial): TGTGCCAGCAGTCCCGGGACTAGCGGCTCCTACGAG.

On this clone: The CDR3 is cut off 3 residues early in the read; its end comes from the germline J gene. The J gene is TRBJ2-7, the V gene TRBV28; a weak D match, TRBD1 (5 bases). The germline V and J ends were trimmed by 7 bases and 2 bases, with 15 bases remaining between them. CDR1 is MDHEN, CDR2 SYDVKM, per germline. This CDR3 comprises 14 residues. The sequenced part of the CDR3 DNA is TGTGCCAGCAAGGGGAACTGGGCTACCTACGAG. Its translation is CASKGNWATYE. The full CDR3 protein reads CASKGNWATYEQYF.

A remark on this clone: The junction differs from germline at one of its ends, possibly a read error. The read stops 3 residues short of the end of the CDR3; the missing end is completed from the germline J gene. Other DNA sequences of this sample code for an identical CDR3. This chain uses TRBV5-1 with TRBJ1-3; tentative D call: TRBD1 (5 bases). The CDR3 is made up of 13 amino acids. Germline CDR1 reads SGHRS; CDR2 reads YFSETQ. The CDR3 DNA, read in part, is TGCGCCAGCAGCCTACCGGGGGGAAACACA. Its protein is CASSLPGGNT. The entire CDR3 protein reads CASSLPGGNTIYF.

With regard to this clone: The CDR3 extends 3 residues past the end of the read, so its final part is completed from the germline J gene. The rearrangement links TRBV19 to TRBJ2-2; D remains unclear. Between the trimmed V and J ends, which lost 0 bases and 7 bases, there was a span of 9 bases. This CDR3 comprises 14 residues. CDR1 LNHDA and CDR2 SQIVND come from the germline V gene (reference sequence). The CDR3 DNA, read in part, is TGTGCCAGTAGTATAGATCTTGTCCGCGGGGAG. Its translation is CASSIDLVRGE. In full, the CDR3 is CASSIDLVRGELFF.

Points on this clone: Coverage ceases 3 residues before the CDR3 finishes, and the germline J gene fills in the end. The J gene is TRBJ1-2, the V gene TRBV5-1; TRBD1 might be the D (6 bases). The length of the CDR3 is 15 residues. Trimming stripped 0 bases from V and 3 bases from J, with 12 bases between. Germline V gene sequence: CDR1 SGHRS, CDR2 YFSETQ. Incomplete CDR3 DNA: TGCGCCAGCAGCTTGGCAGGGGAGGAGTACTATGGC. Translation: CASSLAGEEYYG. The whole CDR3 protein reads CASSLAGEEYYGYTF.

A word on this clone: The read ends 3 residues shy of where the CDR3 ends; the end is completed using the germline J gene. The rearrangement uses TRBV5-1 and TRBJ2-3; weak D call: TRBD2 (5 bases). CDR3 length equals 14 residues. The germline CDR1 and CDR2 sequences are SGHRS and YFSETQ. Deletions cut 4 bases from V and 3 bases from J, with 12 bases between. The CDR3 reads CASSLRTGTDTQYF. The CDR3 DNA, read in part, is TGCGCCAGCAGCCTACGTACGGGGACAGATACG.

About this clone: The CDR3 is cut off 3 residues early in the read; its end comes from the germline J gene. The genes are TRBV5-4 and TRBJ1-1; the D gene is possibly TRBD1 (6 bases). Germline CDR1 reads SGHNT; CDR2 reads YYREEE (reference sequence). This CDR3 region has 12 residues. The CDR3 loop reads CASSLGTGSAFF. Partial CDR3 DNA: TGTGCCAGCAGCCTAGGTACAGGGTCA.

Concerning this clone itself: The read gets to within 3 residues of the CDR3 end, and the germline J gene fills in the rest. V is TRBV28 and J is TRBJ1-2; TRBD1 matches 9 bases. V shed 4 bases, J shed 6 bases, and the junction held 3 bases outside the gene matches. The germline V gene encodes CDR1 MDHEN and CDR2 SYDVKM. This CDR3 has 13 residues. CDR3: CASSSRTGDGYTF. CDR3 DNA (partial): TGTGCCAGCAGTTCTCGGACAGGGGATGGC.

This CDR3 reads CASSGTVSNQPQHF. The CDR3 bases that were read are TGTGCCAGCAGTGGGACAGTTAGCAATCAGCCC. The rearrangement links TRBV28 to TRBJ1-5; 7 positions agree with TRBD1. The read terminates 3 residues before the CDR3 end, so the remaining end is supplied by the germline J gene. The CDR3 extends over 14 amino acids. V lost 5 bases and J lost 0; bases outside the gene matches: 1. Germline V gene lookup returns CDR1 MDHEN and CDR2 SYDVKM.